A few counts support the clone carrying this T cell receptor (beta chain). Antigen specificity is unknown. At one of its ends the junction is not consistent with the germline gene, which may arise from a read error. CDR3 length: 14 residues. The germline CDR1 and CDR2 sequences are SGHAT and FQNNGV. The investigators made TCR beta cDNA from approximately 510 ng total RNA, using a constant-region primer. For TCR beta, libraries were produced by three nested multiplex PCR rounds using slightly modified ARM-PCR. Amplification in the first two PCR rounds was performed using TRBV1-TRBV30 forward primers and a C-beta reverse primer for approximately 10 cycles each. A single record per CDR3 protein comes from TCRdb applying MiXCR to the multiplex PCR reads. The sample lists approximately 73,000 distinct CDR3 sequences; about 64% were seen once. Co-extraction of both nucleic acids (RNA and DNA) used roughly 18-34 mg of unsorted bulk tissue. Patients had primary liver carcinoma treated by surgical resection.

The entry originates in a study of tumor-infiltrating lymphocytes in primary liver carcinoma. Study-level points and caveats: Tumor-adjacent and tumor-blood pairs showed less overlap than tumor region pairs.

Material for sequencing was liver tumor tissue from sampling region 4. Stated subset: tumor region T4, right-lateral pole. This clonotype originated in a woman in her sixties with primary liver carcinoma and hepatitis B virus infection. The chain carries TRBV11-2 and TRBJ1-1; 7 bases are shared with TRBD1. The CDR3 here is CASSLAQGTTEVFF. The CDR3 nucleotides are TGTGCCAGCAGCTTAGCACAGGGGACCACTGAAGTTTTCTTT.